Here is one T cell receptor beta chain with its context. Other DNA sequences from this sample encode an identical CDR3 as well. This specimen belongs to a study of blood T cell repertoires in COVID-19. About the study: Sample material is recorded as cDNA or gDNA derived from T cells, B-cell-depleted T cells, or PBMCs.

The data were produced by immunoSEQ multiplex PCR, yet TCRdb's version contains in-frame clones alone and is incomplete. The table shows around 160,000 clones, with about 90% occurring only once. The J segment lost 5 bases and the V segment lost 2 bases, leaving 4 bases of the junction unmatched. CDR1 MGHRA and CDR2 YSYEKL come from the germline V gene. This CDR3 has 14 amino acids. The TCR originated in a woman in her thirties or forties who had been exposed to COVID-19. V is TRBV4-1 and J is TRBJ1-1; 8 positions match TRBD1. What was sequenced was PBMCs or T cells enriched from blood (not recorded which). The CDR3 sequence: CASSQPQGGTEAFF. CDR3 sequence (DNA): TGCGCCAGCAGCCAACCACAGGGGGGAACTGAAGCTTTCTTT.